Reported below is one T cell receptor beta chain. Which antigen it targets is not known. One base away there is no much larger clone; base qualities are not given. Enrolling through a virtual design, the prospective study's participants ranged in age from roughly 18 to 90 years and lived across about two dozen United States geographic areas. To assign participants to cohorts, the prospective study relied on clinical history that participants themselves reported in a screening survey and a study questionnaire. Recovered participants in ImmuneRACE Cohort 3 were defined as having two consecutive negative NP/OP PCR tests, clearance from a healthcare professional, or resolution of symptoms. Each participant in the prospective study had whole blood, serum and a nasopharyngeal or oropharyngeal swab collected by mobile phlebotomists. Prospective study participants could optionally give additional blood draws and questionnaires over an approximately 2-month period. Blood samples from the prospective study were shipped frozen or at room temperature prior to DNA extraction.

TCRbeta CDR3 regions were amplified from genomic DNA using the immunoSEQ Assay, a bias-controlled multiplex PCR. Turning to the authors' computational methods: Within the assay, amplification of reference gene primers was used to estimate how many nucleated cells each sample contained. Sequence reads were collapsed and filtered to measure the absolute abundance of every unique TCRbeta CDR3 rearrangement. Productive Simpson clonality was computed per sample as the square root of Simpson's diversity index over productive rearrangements. Held by TCRdb, this immuneACCESS table contains in-frame sequences only and omits some clones. Under half of the omission traces to an unresolved V gene where checked; the cause of the rest is unknown. D and trimming were read from the DNA, whereas the V and J calls and clone size are those reported in that table. The sample records around 300,000 clones, roughly nine tenths of which are singletons. The ten largest clones add up to 2% to 2.5% of the sample.

The data originate from a study of blood T cell repertoires in COVID-19 (TCRdb year 2020). Regarding the complete study: Samples from collaborators originated in the United States, Italy and Spain and spanned both the acute and convalescent phases of COVID-19. Samples were obtained from the ongoing ImmuneRACE study (first 160 participants) and from about 1,300 subjects provided by 6 global collaborators. Deeply sampled blood TCRbeta repertoires from subjects exposed to, actively infected with, or recovered from COVID-19 were included in the dataset. A freely available public database, intended as a resource for researchers studying the immune response to SARS-CoV-2, is where the repertoires were released. Sample metadata almost always included a de-identified subject ID, COVID-19 status, age in years and sex. Where available, HLA class I and class II types were obtained from metadata supplied by the sample provider rather than from assay-based typing. The prospective study material was composed of cDNA or gDNA derived from T cells, B-cell-depleted T cells, or PBMCs. The study at large found these results: How much clinical and demographic metadata was included differed by source and by participant, and the metadata was provided uncurated.

V gives up 6 bases and J gives up 0 bases, and the segment between their germline ends measures 12 bases. CDR1 and CDR2, looked up from the germline V gene, are MDHEN and SYDVKM. The CDR3 goes from the cysteine to the phenylalanine over 15 residues. Only the CDR3 DNA stays, 45 bases, in frame from base 1. This clonotype originated in a woman between 18 and 29 years old who had recovered from COVID-19. The sequencing sample was made of PBMCs or T cells enriched from blood (not recorded which). Recombination connected TRBV28 to TRBJ1-5; no D gene call is confident. The sequenced DNA: TGTGCCAGCAGCCAACTCGGGGATAGCAATCAGCCCCAGCATTTT. Translated, this gives CASSQLGDSNQPQHF.